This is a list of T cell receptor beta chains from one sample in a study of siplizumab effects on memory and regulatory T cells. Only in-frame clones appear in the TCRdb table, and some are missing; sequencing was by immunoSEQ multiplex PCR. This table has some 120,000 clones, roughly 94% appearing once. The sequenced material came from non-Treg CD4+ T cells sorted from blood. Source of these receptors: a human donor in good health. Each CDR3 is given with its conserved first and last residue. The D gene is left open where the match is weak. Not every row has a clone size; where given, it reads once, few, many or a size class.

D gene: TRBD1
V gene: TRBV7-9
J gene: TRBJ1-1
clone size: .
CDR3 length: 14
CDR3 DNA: TGTGCCAGCAGCTCTGGGACAGGGAACACTGAAGCTTTCTTT
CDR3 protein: CASSSGTGNTEAFF

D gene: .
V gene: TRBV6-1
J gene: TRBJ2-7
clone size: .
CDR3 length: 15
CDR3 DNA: TGTGCCAGCAGTGAATCTCTGACATTTACCTACGAGCAGTACTTC
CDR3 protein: CASSESLTFTYEQYF

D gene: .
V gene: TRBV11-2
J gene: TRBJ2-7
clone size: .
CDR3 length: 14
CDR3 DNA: TGTGCCAGCAGTTTGGCCGGGACGGCCTACGAGCAGTACTTC
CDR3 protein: CASSLAGTAYEQYF

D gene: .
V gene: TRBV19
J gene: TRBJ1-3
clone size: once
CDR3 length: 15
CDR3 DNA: TGTGCCAGTAGTACCAACAGGGCCGGGGGAAACACCATATATTTT
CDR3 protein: CASSTNRAGGNTIYF

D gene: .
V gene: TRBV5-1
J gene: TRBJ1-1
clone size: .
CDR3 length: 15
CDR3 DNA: TGCGCCAGCAGCTCGAAGACTCGGGTGGGCACTGAAGCTTTCTTT
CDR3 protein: CASSSKTRVGTEAFF

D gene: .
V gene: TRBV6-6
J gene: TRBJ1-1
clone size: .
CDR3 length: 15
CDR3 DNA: TGTGCCAGCAGTTACGCAGACAGGATGAACACTGAAGCTTTCTTT
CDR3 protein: CASSYADRMNTEAFF

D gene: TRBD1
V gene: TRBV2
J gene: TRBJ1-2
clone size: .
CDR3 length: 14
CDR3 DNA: TGTGCCAGCAGTCTCCGGGACAGCTTCTATGGCTACACCTTC
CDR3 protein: CASSLRDSFYGYTF

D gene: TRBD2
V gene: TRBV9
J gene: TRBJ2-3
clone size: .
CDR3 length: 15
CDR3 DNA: TGTGCCAGCAACTCTGGAGGGAGGGCCGTAGATACGCAGTATTTT
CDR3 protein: CASNSGGRAVDTQYF

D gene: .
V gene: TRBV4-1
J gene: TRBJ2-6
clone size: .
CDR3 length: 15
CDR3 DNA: TGCGCCAGCAGCCTGGGTGGCTCTGGGGCCAACGTCCTGACTTTC
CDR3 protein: CASSLGGSGANVLTF

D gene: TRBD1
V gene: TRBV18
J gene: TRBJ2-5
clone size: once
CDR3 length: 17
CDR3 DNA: TGTGCCAGCTCCCTGGACAGGGGAAGGGGGCGCCAAGAGACCCAGTACTTC
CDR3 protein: CASSLDRGRGRQETQYF

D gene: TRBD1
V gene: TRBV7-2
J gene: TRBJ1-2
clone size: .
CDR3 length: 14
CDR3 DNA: TGTGCCAGCAGCCACAGGGGTAGTAACTATGGCTACACCTTC
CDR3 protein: CASSHRGSNYGYTF

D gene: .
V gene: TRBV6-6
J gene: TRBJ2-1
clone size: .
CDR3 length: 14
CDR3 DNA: TGTGCCAGCATTCTTCACCCCCACTACAATGAGCAGTTCTTC
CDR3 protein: CASILHPHYNEQFF

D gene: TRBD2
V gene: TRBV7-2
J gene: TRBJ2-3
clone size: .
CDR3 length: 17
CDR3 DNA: TGTGCCAGCAGCTTAGTTCCTCGCGGCGGACTAGCGGATACGCAGTATTTT
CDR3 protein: CASSLVPRGGLADTQYF

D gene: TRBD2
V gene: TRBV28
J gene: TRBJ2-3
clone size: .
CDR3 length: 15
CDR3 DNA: TGTGCCAGCACCCCTAGCGGAGCTAGCACAGATACGCAGTATTTT
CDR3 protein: CASTPSGASTDTQYF

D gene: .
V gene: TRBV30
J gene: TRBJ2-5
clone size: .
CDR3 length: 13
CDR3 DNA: TGTGCCTGGAGTGTAAGGTCCGAGGGGACCCAGTACTTC
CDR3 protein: CAWSVRSEGTQYF

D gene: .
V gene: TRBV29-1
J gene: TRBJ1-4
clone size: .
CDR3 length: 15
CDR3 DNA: TGCAGCGCTTTTGACAGAGACCCAACTAATGAAAAACTGTTTTTT
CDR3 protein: CSAFDRDPTNEKLFF

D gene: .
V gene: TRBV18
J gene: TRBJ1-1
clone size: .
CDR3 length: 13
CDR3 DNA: TGTGCCAGCTCACCACAGGGCTACACTGAAGCTTTCTTT
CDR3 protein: CASSPQGYTEAFF

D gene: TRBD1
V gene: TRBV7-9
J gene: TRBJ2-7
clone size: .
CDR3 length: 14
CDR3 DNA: TGTGCCAGCAGCGACATGGACAGGGGCTACGAGCAGTACTTC
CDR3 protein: CASSDMDRGYEQYF

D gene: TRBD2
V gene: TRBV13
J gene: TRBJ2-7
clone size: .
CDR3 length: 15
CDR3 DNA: TGTGCCAGCAGCCCCCGGACTAGCGGGGTCCGTGAGCAGTACTTC
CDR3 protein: CASSPRTSGVREQYF

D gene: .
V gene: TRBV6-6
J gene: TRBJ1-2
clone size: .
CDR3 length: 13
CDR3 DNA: TGTGCCAGCAGTTCCCCATTAGACGGGGGCTACACCTTC
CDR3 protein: CASSSPLDGGYTF

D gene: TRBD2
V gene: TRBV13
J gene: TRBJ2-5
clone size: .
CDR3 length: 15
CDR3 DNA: TGTGCCAGCAGCTTTCTGACTAGCCGTGAAGAGACCCAGTACTTC
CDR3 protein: CASSFLTSREETQYF

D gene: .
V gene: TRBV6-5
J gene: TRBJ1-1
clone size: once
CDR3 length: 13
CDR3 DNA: TGTGCCAGCTGGACAGAGCTGAACACTGAAGCTTTCTTT
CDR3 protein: CASWTELNTEAFF